This TCR beta chain was sequenced during a study of shared clonotypes between healthy human individuals. The repertoire was sequenced with immunoSEQ multiplex PCR; TCRdb's copy has only in-frame clones and lacks some. The sample lists fewer than 1.6 million clones, 97% to 99% occurring once. Study observations and caveats: Naive subsets generally had larger estimated richness than memory subsets.

On this clone itself: No antigen is known for it.

V was shortened by 8 bases and J by 7 bases, with 11 bases between the two germline ends. Germline V gene lookup returns CDR1 SGHDT and CDR2 YYEEEE. The CDR3 is 11 amino acids. The TCR sequence derives from a young man in good health. The genes are TRBV5-6 and TRBJ2-3, with D perhaps matching TRBD2 (6 bases). Sequenced material: naive CD4+ T cells sorted from blood. Stated subset: CD45RA+ positively selected. The CDR3 is CARTRGNTQYF. Written as DNA, the CDR3 is TGTGCCAGGACTAGGGGTAATACGCAGTATTTT.